The 25 T cell receptor beta chains below were found in one sample sequenced in a study of T cell repertoires in cytomegalovirus infection. Their cognate antigens are unknown. TCRdb reprocessed the reads via MiXCR and lists one record per CDR3 protein. Of about 920,000 distinct CDR3 sequences in the sample, roughly 30% are singletons; the top ten hold roughly 13%. The source material was cultured CD8+ T cells from PBMCs, sampled from culture after CMV antigen stimulation. These receptors originate from a human donor in good health (CMV status not recorded). Some clones in this sample may be carry-over from other donors' samples.

V gene TRBV5-8 combines with J gene TRBJ2-7, with D perhaps matching TRBD1 or TRBD2 (5 bases each). CDR3 size: 15 residues. Trimming cost V 5 bases and J 4 bases, with 19 bases left between them. Germline CDR1 SGHTS, CDR2 YDEGEE. CDR3 amino acids: CASRSSRGPFYEQYF. CDR3 DNA: TGTGCCAGCAGATCAAGCCGGGGCCCTTTTTACGAGCAGTACTTC.

The V call is TRBV2, the J call TRBJ2-3, with D tentatively TRBD1 (6 bases). CDR1 is SNHLY and CDR2 is FYNNEI in the germline V gene. CDR3 length: 12 amino acids. The CDR3 DNA reads as TGTACCACCAGCACAGGGCCAGATACGCAGTATTTT. It codes for CTTSTGPDTQYF.

This clonotype occurred once. The V call is TRBV18, the J call TRBJ2-2; D is uncertain. The CDR3 length is 17 residues. V was trimmed by 3 bases and J by 4 bases, leaving 18 bases between them. Germline V CDR1 and CDR2: KGHSH, LQKENI. DNA of the CDR3: TGTGCCAGCTCACCTAGAAGAAATACCCCCACCACCGGGGAGCTGTTTTTT. Its translation is CASSPRRNTPTTGELFF.

The J gene is TRBJ1-1, the V gene TRBV12-3 or TRBV12-4; D is ambiguous. V gave up 4 bases and J gave up 1 base, with 10 bases separating them. The CDR3 covers 14 residues. CDR3 nucleotides: TGTGCCAGCAGTTCAGCGGGTTCGAACACTGAAGCTTTCTTT. It specifies CASSSAGSNTEAFF.

This clonotype was counted only a few times. The chain has TRBV14 and TRBJ1-1; a weak D match, TRBD1 (6 bases). The CDR3 runs to 16 residues. Trimming took 4 bases from V and 3 from J, leaving 18 bases between them. Germline CDR1 and CDR2: SGHDN and FVKESK. The CDR3 loop reads CASSPLYAGDDTEAFF. In DNA, the CDR3 is TGTGCCAGCAGCCCCCTCTACGCAGGGGACGACACTGAAGCTTTCTTT.

This clonotype has just a few counts. The chain combines TRBV7-6 with TRBJ2-5; the D gene is possibly TRBD2 (7 bases). The V gene's germline CDR1 is SGHVS and CDR2 FNYEAQ. V lost 3 bases and J lost 4, with 15 bases in between. The CDR3 sequence is 15 residues long. The CDR3 nucleotides are TGTGCCAGCAGCTTTCCCCCAAGGGGGGGAGAGACCCAGTACTTC. Amino acids: CASSFPPRGGETQYF. The whole variable domain, filled in from reference TRBV7-6 and TRBJ2-5, reads GAGVSQSPRYKVTKRGQDVALRCDPISGHVSLYWYRQALGQGPEFLTYFNYEAQQDKSGLPNDRFSAERPEGSISTLTIQRTEQRDSAMYRCASSFPPRGGETQYFGPGTRLLVL.

This clonotype was seen more than once but under ten times. This sequence joins TRBV18 and TRBJ2-3; D remains ambiguous. The germline CDR1 and CDR2 sequences are KGHSH and LQKENI. The CDR3 extends over 13 amino acids. Trimming shortened V by 3 bases and J by 5 bases, and 9 bases separated the two germline ends. The CDR3 sequence is CASSPKIGDTQYF. CDR3 coding DNA: TGTGCCAGCTCACCGAAAATTGGAGATACGCAGTATTTT.

This clonotype was counted ten times or more. V gene TRBV11-3 combines with J gene TRBJ2-1, with D unresolved. V was clipped by 6 bases and J by 0 bases, with 9 bases between them. The CDR3 runs 14 residues. Germline CDR1 reads SGHNT; CDR2 reads YENEEA. CDR3 bases: TGTGCCAGCAGTAGCACAGACTCCTACAATGAGCAGTTCTTC. Protein sequence: CASSSTDSYNEQFF.

This clonotype was seen more than once but under ten times. The V gene is TRBV19, the J gene TRBJ1-2; possible D gene TRBD1, 6 bases. This CDR3 has 15 residues. Trimming took 0 bases from V and 7 from J, leaving 15 bases between them. Germline V gene sequence: CDR1 LNHDA, CDR2 SQIVND (reference sequence). The CDR3 protein is CASSIDGQGIGGYTF. The CDR3, as DNA: TGTGCCAGTAGTATAGACGGGCAGGGGATTGGTGGCTACACCTTC.

With regard to this clonotype: A read error may account for a junction end that differs from germline. The CDR3, as DNA: TGTGCCAGTAGTATGTTCGTCCAGCCCGGCTACAATGATCAGTTCTTC. It is translated as CASSMFVQPGYNDQFF. The rearrangement uses TRBV19 and TRBJ2-1; D not resolved. Germline V gene data show CDR1 as LNHDA and CDR2 as SQIVND (reference sequence). The CDR3 runs to 16 residues.

The chain combines TRBV4-1 with TRBJ1-1; D remains ambiguous. V shed 0 bases and J shed 7 bases, with 3 bases lying between them. CDR3 size: 11 residues. CDR1 and CDR2 from the germline V gene are MGHRA and YSYEKL. CDR3 coding DNA: TGCGCCAGCAGCCAAGATGATGAAGCTTTCTTT. Translated, it gives CASSQDDEAFF.

This clonotype showed up just a few times. The V and J genes are TRBV10-2 and TRBJ2-5, with D possibly matching TRBD2 (5 bases). The germline V gene has CDR1 WSHSY and CDR2 SAAADI. The V gene lost 2 bases and the J gene lost 2 bases, with 18 bases spanning the gap. This CDR3 region has 17 residues. Written as DNA, the CDR3 is TGCGCCAGCAGTGAGGAGATTGGAGCGGACGTACAAGAGACCCAGTACTTC. This gives the protein CASSEEIGADVQETQYF.

This clonotype was recorded a few times. This chain's CDR3 is CASTVTGLGGTEAFF. The CDR3 DNA reads as TGTGCCAGTACCGTGACAGGTTTAGGGGGCACTGAAGCTTTCTTT. The rearrangement uses TRBV19 and TRBJ1-1, with a tentative D call TRBD1 (6 bases). The germline V and J ends were trimmed by 7 bases and 4 bases, with 19 bases remaining between them. The CDR3 has 15 residues. From germline, CDR1 is LNHDA and CDR2 SQIVND (reference sequence).

The chain joins TRBV7-2 to TRBJ2-3; TRBD2 matches at 8 bases. V gave up 5 bases and J gave up 3 bases; unmatched junction bases: 4. Looked up from germline, CDR1 is SGHTA and CDR2 is FQGNSA. The CDR3 sequence is 14 residues long. The CDR3 DNA reads TGTGCCAGCAGCCTGGGACTAGTGACAGATACGCAGTATTTT. Translated: CASSLGLVTDTQYF.

This clonotype has just a few counts. V and J are TRBV6-6 and TRBJ2-5, with D perhaps given as TRBD1 or TRBD2 (5 bases each). Germline V gives CDR1 MNHNY, CDR2 SVGAGI (reference sequence). CDR3 length equals 12 residues. The V end lost 2 bases, the J end lost 5 bases, and 6 bases lay between the germline ends. The CDR3 nucleotides read TGTGCCAGCAGTTACGGGGACGAGACCCAGTACTTC. It specifies CASSYGDETQYF.

This clonotype came up many times. V gene TRBV7-8 combines with J gene TRBJ2-7, with D unresolved. V dropped 4 bases and J dropped 4 bases, with 11 bases sitting between them. The CDR3 totals 13 residues. Germline V gene sequence: CDR1 SGHVS, CDR2 FQNEAQ. CDR3 coding DNA: TGTGCCAGCAGCTCAGGTCGGCTTTACGAGCAGTACGTC. Translating gives CASSSGRLYEQYV.

The gene calls are TRBV2 and TRBJ2-5, with D unresolved. This CDR3 is 16 amino acids long. Per germline, CDR1 SNHLY and CDR2 FYNNEI. V lost 6 bases to trimming and J lost 0 bases, with 17 bases between them. The DNA for the CDR3 is TGTGCCAGCAGGCAACAGCCTCTAGGGAACCAAGAGACCCAGTACTTC. Its translation: CASRQQPLGNQETQYF.

DNA for the CDR3: TGTGCCAGCAGCACCCAGGGGGGGGCCAGCTCTGGAAACACCATATATTTT. Translating it yields CASSTQGGASSGNTIYF. The chain couples TRBV7-8 to TRBJ1-3, with TRBD1 matching over 7 bases. CDR3 length: 17 amino acids. Germline CDR1 and CDR2: SGHVS and FQNEAQ. V lost 5 bases to trimming and J lost 0 bases; unmatched junction nucleotides: 10.

The chain joins TRBV7-2 to TRBJ2-5; D gene unclear. V gave up 2 bases and J gave up 2 bases, with 9 bases separating them. The CDR3 runs 14 residues. Looked up from germline, CDR1 is SGHTA and CDR2 is FQGNSA. The CDR3: CASSLNGYQETQYF. The CDR3 coding sequence is TGTGCCAGCAGCTTAAACGGCTATCAAGAGACCCAGTACTTC.

V usage is TRBV7-6 and J usage is TRBJ2-7; 8 nucleotides match TRBD2. From germline, CDR1 is SGHVS and CDR2 FNYEAQ. The J segment lost 3 bases and the V segment lost 5 bases, leaving 12 bases of the junction unmatched. CDR3 length: 16 residues. The CDR3 is CASSVAVAGTHYEQYF. DNA of the CDR3: TGTGCCAGCAGCGTGGCGGTAGCGGGGACCCACTACGAGCAGTACTTC.

This clonotype was detected only a few times. The DNA for the CDR3 is TGTGCCAGCAGCGACGGACAGGGGCCCTCTGGGGCCAACGTCCTGACTTTC. Its translation is CASSDGQGPSGANVLTF. The rearrangement joins TRBV2 to TRBJ2-6; 9 bases line up with TRBD1. CDR1 is SNHLY and CDR2 is FYNNEI in the germline V gene. There are 17 residues in the CDR3. Trimming took 6 bases from V and 0 from J; bases not matched to a gene: 6.

This rearrangement joins TRBV9 to TRBJ2-3; TRBD2 matches 8 bases. V shed 3 bases, J shed 1 base, and the junction held 7 bases outside the gene matches. This CDR3 contains 16 residues. CDR1 and CDR2 from the germline V gene are SGDLS and YYNGEE. The CDR3 nucleotides read TGTGCCAGCAGCGCCGGGGGGGGCCACGGCACAGATACGCAGTATTTT. Encoded protein: CASSAGGGHGTDTQYF.

V and J are TRBV7-9 and TRBJ1-5, with D maybe TRBD1 (5 bases). The CDR3 totals 13 residues. Trimming removed 8 bases from V and 2 bases from J, with 10 bases in between. The germline gives CDR1 SEHNR, CDR2 FQNEAQ (reference sequence). Here the CDR3 DNA reads TGTGCCAGCGATATGGGACGCAATCAGCCCCAGCATTTT. This codes for CASDMGRNQPQHF.

This chain uses TRBV19 with TRBJ1-2; the match to TRBD1 covers 9 bases. The trim removed 7 bases at V and 0 bases at J, leaving 9 bases unmatched. There are 16 residues in the CDR3. Germline V gives CDR1 LNHDA, CDR2 SQIVND (reference sequence). CDR3 residues: CASTITGTGTNYGYTF. Written as DNA, the CDR3 is TGTGCCAGTACCATAACCGGGACAGGGACTAACTATGGCTACACCTTC. Filled out from reference TRBV19 and TRBJ1-2, the complete variable domain reads DGGITQSPKYLFRKEGQNVTLSCEQNLNHDAMYWYRQDPGQGLRLIYYSQIVNDFQKGDIAEGYSVSREKKESFPLTVTSAQKNPTAFYLCASTITGTGTNYGYTFGSGTRLTVV.

Many counts were recorded for this clonotype. The chain uses TRBV7-6 and TRBJ2-2; 11 positions match TRBD1. This CDR3 contains 15 residues. V lost 5 bases to trimming and J lost 5 bases; unmatched junction nucleotides: 4. The germline gives CDR1 SGHVS, CDR2 FNYEAQ. The CDR3: CASSTRDRGTGELFF. The CDR3, as DNA: TGTGCCAGCAGCACTCGGGACAGGGGGACCGGGGAGCTGTTTTTT.